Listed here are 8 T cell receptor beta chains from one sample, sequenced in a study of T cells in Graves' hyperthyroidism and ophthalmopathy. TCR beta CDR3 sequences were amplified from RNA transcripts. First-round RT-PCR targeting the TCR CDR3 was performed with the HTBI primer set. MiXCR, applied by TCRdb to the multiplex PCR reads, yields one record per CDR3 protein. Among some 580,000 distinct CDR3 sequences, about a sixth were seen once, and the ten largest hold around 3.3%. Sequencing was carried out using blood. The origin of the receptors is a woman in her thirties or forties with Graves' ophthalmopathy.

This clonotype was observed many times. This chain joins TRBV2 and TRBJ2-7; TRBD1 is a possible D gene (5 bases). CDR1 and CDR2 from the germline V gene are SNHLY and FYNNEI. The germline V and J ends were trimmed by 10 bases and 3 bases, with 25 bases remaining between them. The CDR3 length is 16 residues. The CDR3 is CATYFPRAGNHYEQYF. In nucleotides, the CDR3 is TGTGCCACCTATTTCCCCCGGGCAGGGAACCACTACGAGCAGTACTTC.

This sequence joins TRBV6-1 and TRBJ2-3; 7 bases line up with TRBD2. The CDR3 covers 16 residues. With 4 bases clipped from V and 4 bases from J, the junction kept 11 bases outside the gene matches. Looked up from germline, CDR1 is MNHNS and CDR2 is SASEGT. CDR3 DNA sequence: TGTGCCAGCAGTGCGGGAGGTTTCCCCCAGGCAGATACGCAGTATTTT. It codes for CASSAGGFPQADTQYF.

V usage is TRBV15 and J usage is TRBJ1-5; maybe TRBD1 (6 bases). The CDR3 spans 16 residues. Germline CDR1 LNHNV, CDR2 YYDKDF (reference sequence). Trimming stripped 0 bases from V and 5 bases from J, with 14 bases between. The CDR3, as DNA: TGTGCCACCAGCAGAGATCGGGGGGGGCGCGATCAGCCCCAGCATTTT. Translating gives CATSRDRGGRDQPQHF.

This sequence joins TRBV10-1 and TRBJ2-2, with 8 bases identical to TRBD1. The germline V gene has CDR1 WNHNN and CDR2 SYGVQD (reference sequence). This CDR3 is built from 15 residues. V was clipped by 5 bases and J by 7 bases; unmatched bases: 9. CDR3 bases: TGCGCCAGCAGTCCGGGGCAGGGGGCGATCGGGGAGCTGTTTTTT. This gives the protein CASSPGQGAIGELFF.

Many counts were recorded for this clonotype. In nucleotides, the CDR3 is TGTGCCAGCAGTTTTAGGGGGAATCGGGGGGGGGGCACAGATACGCAGTATTTT. Translation gives CASSFRGNRGGGTDTQYF. The chain links TRBV28 to TRBJ2-3; 8 bases line up with TRBD2. V was clipped by 3 bases and J by 1 base; unmatched bases: 12. Germline CDR1 and CDR2: MDHEN and SYDVKM. The CDR3 consists of 18 residues.

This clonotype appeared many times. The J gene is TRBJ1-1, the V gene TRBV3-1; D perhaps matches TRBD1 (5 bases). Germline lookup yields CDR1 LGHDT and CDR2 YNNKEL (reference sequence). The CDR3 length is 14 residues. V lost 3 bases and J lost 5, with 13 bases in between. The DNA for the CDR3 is TGTGCCAGCAGCCAGGGGGTAGGGTGGACTGAAGCTTTCTTT. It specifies CASSQGVGWTEAFF.

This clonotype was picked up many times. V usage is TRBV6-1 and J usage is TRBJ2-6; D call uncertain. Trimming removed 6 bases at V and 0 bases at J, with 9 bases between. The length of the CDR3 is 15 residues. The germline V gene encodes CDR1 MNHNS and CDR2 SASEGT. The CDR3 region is CASRVVVSGANVLTF. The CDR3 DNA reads TGTGCCAGCAGGGTTGTGGTCTCTGGGGCCAACGTCCTGACTTTC.

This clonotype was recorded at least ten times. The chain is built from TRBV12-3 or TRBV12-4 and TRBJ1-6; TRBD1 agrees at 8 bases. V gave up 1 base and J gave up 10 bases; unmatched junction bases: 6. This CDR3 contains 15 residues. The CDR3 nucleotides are TGTGCCAGCAGTTTAGTTGGACAGGGAACGTCACCCCTCCACTTT. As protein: CASSLVGQGTSPLHF.